One TCR beta chain is described in this entry. This clonotype was observed a few times. What this receptor recognizes is not known. Base qualities are not recorded, but no much larger clone differs from it by a single base. The CDR3 holds 13 amino acids from the cysteine to the phenylalanine. Of the read, only the CDR3 DNA is kept; its 39 bases are in frame from base 1. The germline V gene (reference sequence) provides CDR1 DFQATT and CDR2 SNEGSKA. The library was prepared using PCR. Sequenced on an Illumina HiSeq 2500. Unique molecular identifiers were incorporated into TCR beta cDNA libraries to reduce PCR and sequencing biases. Per 1 to 10 million input T cells, roughly 0.5 million cDNA molecules were obtained, such that each molecule approximated one T cell. The patient libraries were prepared and sequenced using the same protocol as the earlier healthy control dataset. Within a given batch, samples were prepared together, multiplexed and sequenced on the same HiSeq lane. The paper's processing steps were these. MIGEC was used to process the raw barcoded reads, and molecular identifier groups with only a single read were discarded before consensus assembly and CDR3 extraction. VDJtools was used for post-analysis of the clonotype tables, with diversity normalized by down-sampling every dataset to the smallest sample size. To correct batch-related cross-sample contamination, repertoire overlap clustering matched CDR3 amino acid sequences but not nucleotide sequences. TCRdb applied fastp at Q25 and MiXCR to the public reads, then kept only in-frame beta chains. Entries are consolidated by CDR3 protein sequence, retaining the most common genes and DNA. The V and J calls, along with clone size, are taken from TCRdb and not from the paper's own processing. This sample gives 650,000 to 850,000 distinct CDR3 sequences in total; around 50% of them show up just once. Over 4% of the sample comes from the top ten.

This entry comes from a study of post-analysis software for immune sequencing data (dated by TCRdb to the mid-2010s). Context from the whole study: Disease courses on record covered relapsing-remitting, secondary progressive and progressive-relapsing multiple sclerosis, though some patients had no subtype annotation. The multiple sclerosis patient repertoires were compared with about a dozen previously published healthy control repertoires from donors aged about 6 to 26 years. A subset of samples was prepared in parallel using single-end sample barcoding, then pooled and co-amplified after Illumina adapter ligation. What the study reported, not specific to this receptor: The multiple sclerosis patient group was slightly younger than the control group. Strong co-clustering of samples prepared in the same batch was shown by direct clustering with F measure, prompting a batch-effect correction. Compared with controls, multiple sclerosis patients had significantly lower normalized Chao1 diversity, a finding suggesting substantial peripheral T-cell clonal expansion. Significantly higher frequencies in patients than in controls were found for several TRBV segments, including TRBV5-6, TRBV5-1 and TRBV20-1.

To demonstrate the VDJtools post-analysis software, TCR beta repertoires were profiled from the peripheral blood of about 13 young patients with multiple sclerosis. The patients with multiple sclerosis were children and adolescents between roughly 6 and 15 years of age. Sequencing used blood. The sequence joins TRBV20-1 to TRBJ2-4, with 12 central nucleotides matching TRBD2. The J call may be wrong; the DNA end is better matched by TRBJ2-7. This clonotype was sampled from a girl between 5 and 17 years old with multiple sclerosis. CDR3 protein: CSVVLAGGYEQYF. In nucleotide form, the sequence is TGCAGTGTAGTACTAGCGGGGGGTTACGAGCAGTACTTC.